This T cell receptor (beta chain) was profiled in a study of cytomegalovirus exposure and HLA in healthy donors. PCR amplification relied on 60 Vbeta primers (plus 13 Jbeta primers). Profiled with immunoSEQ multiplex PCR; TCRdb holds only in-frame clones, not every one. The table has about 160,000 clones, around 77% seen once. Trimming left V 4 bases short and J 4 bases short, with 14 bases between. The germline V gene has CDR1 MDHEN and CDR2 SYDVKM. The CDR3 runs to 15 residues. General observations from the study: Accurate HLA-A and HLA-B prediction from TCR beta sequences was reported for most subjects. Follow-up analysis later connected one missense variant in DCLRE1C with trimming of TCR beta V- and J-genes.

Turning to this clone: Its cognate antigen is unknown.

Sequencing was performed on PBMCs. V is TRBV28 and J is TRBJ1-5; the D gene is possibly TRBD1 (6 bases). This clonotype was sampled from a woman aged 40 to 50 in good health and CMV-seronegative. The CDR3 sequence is CASSYPQGGNQPQHF. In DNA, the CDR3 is TGTGCCAGCAGTTACCCCCAAGGGGGAAATCAGCCCCAGCATTTT.